These T cell receptor beta chains were read from a single sample in a study of glioma-infiltrating T cells. TCRdb ran MiXCR on the multiplex PCR reads and lists one entry per CDR3 protein. The table lists around 390,000 distinct CDR3 sequences, 41% of them singletons. The sequencing sample was made of glioma tissue, nonneoplastic brain tissue, or PBMCs (not recorded which). The source is a human donor with low-grade glioma or glioblastoma, undergoing nonglioma brain surgery, or in good health (not recorded which). The CDR3 runs from the conserved cysteine through the conserved F or W. Fields, in order: V gene, J gene, clone size, D gene, CDR3 DNA, CDR3 protein. A D gene is named only where the DNA matches it firmly. Clone size appears in some rows only: once, few, many, or a class for an expanded clone.

V: TRBV3-1; J: TRBJ2-1; size: .; D: TRBD1; DNA: TGTGCCAGCAGCCAAGAGTTATCGGGACAGGGGAACAATGAGCAGTTCTTC; CDR3: CASSQELSGQGNNEQFF
V: TRBV20-1; J: TRBJ2-3; size: .; D: .; DNA: TGCAGTGCTAGAGACAAGACTATAACCTATACGCAGTATTTT; CDR3: CSARDKTITYTQYF
V: TRBV7-9; J: TRBJ2-1; size: few; D: TRBD2; DNA: TGTGCCAGCAGCTTAGCGGCGGGAGTTCAAAGTAATGAGCAGTTCTTC; CDR3: CASSLAAGVQSNEQFF
V: TRBV7-2; J: TRBJ1-1; size: .; D: .; DNA: TGTACCAGCAGCCCGGAGGGAACGAACACTGAAGCTTTGTTT; CDR3: CTSSPEGTNTEALF
V: TRBV13; J: TRBJ2-3; size: .; D: .; DNA: TGTGCCAGCAGCCGGACTGACGACGAAGACACAGATACGCAGTATTTT; CDR3: CASSRTDDEDTDTQYF
V: TRBV4-3; J: TRBJ1-6; size: .; D: TRBD1; DNA: TGCGCCAGCAGCCACATCGACAGGGAAAATTCACCCCTCCACTTT; CDR3: CASSHIDRENSPLHF
V: TRBV2; J: TRBJ2-1; size: few; D: TRBD2; DNA: TGTGCCAGCAGCCCTAGTCTAGCGGGTTTATACAATGAGCAGTTCTTC; CDR3: CASSPSLAGLYNEQFF
V: TRBV20-1; J: TRBJ2-7; size: many; D: TRBD2; DNA: TGCAGTGCTAGACCTTCGACTAGCGGGAGCTGGGAGCAGTACTTC; CDR3: CSARPSTSGSWEQYF
V: TRBV5-1; J: TRBJ2-4; size: few; D: TRBD2; DNA: TGCGCCAGCAGCTTGGCCCAGGGCGGGGGATACTACTTC; CDR3: CASSLAQGGGYYF
V: TRBV28; J: TRBJ1-2; size: few; D: .; DNA: TGTGCCAGCTCAGGGGCCCGAGGCTATGGCTACACCTTC; CDR3: CASSGARGYGYTF
V: TRBV27; J: TRBJ2-1; size: .; D: TRBD2; DNA: TGTGCCAGCAGCTTATCGACTAGCGGGGACAATGAGCAGTTCTTC; CDR3: CASSLSTSGDNEQFF
V: TRBV28; J: TRBJ1-2; size: .; D: TRBD1; DNA: TGTGCCGGCAGTTTAGGGACAGGGCGCACAGGCTACACCTTC; CDR3: CAGSLGTGRTGYTF
V: TRBV4-1; J: TRBJ2-1; size: .; D: .; DNA: TGCGCCAGCAGCCAAGGTGCGGTGGAGGGTAGGCGGAAGAGCTCCTACAATGAGCAGTTCTTC; CDR3: CASSQGAVEGRRKSSYNEQFF
V: TRBV5-1; J: TRBJ2-1; size: .; D: .; DNA: TGCGCCAGCAGCGTGACCCTTCAAGGGCGCGAGCAGTTCTTC; CDR3: CASSVTLQGREQFF
V: TRBV4-2; J: TRBJ1-2; size: few; D: TRBD1; DNA: TGTGCCAGCGGCTTGACAGGGGATATCGATGGCTACACCTTC; CDR3: CASGLTGDIDGYTF
V: TRBV20-1; J: TRBJ1-2; size: few; D: .; DNA: TGCAGTGCTAGGAGAAGGTCGGCAGGGAGCGGCTACACCTTC; CDR3: CSARRRSAGSGYTF
V: TRBV19; J: TRBJ1-1; size: many; D: TRBD1; DNA: TGTGCCAGTAGACGGGGGACAGACCTCATGAACACTGAAGCTTTCTTT; CDR3: CASRRGTDLMNTEAFF
V: TRBV27; J: TRBJ1-5; size: many; D: .; DNA: TGTGCCAGCAGTGTCGGGACACTTAGCAATCAGCCCCAGCATTTT; CDR3: CASSVGTLSNQPQHF
V: TRBV7-9; J: TRBJ1-5; size: few; D: .; DNA: TGTGCCAGCAGCTCAGGACTGGGGATTAGCAATCAGCCCCAGCATTTT; CDR3: CASSSGLGISNQPQHF
V: TRBV6-1; J: TRBJ1-2; size: many; D: .; DNA: TGTGCCAGCAGTTCAGTTGGCTATGGCTACACCTTC; CDR3: CASSSVGYGYTF
V: TRBV3-1; J: TRBJ2-1; size: .; D: TRBD2; DNA: TGTGCCAGCAGACAGACTAGCGGGAGGGCCGGAGGCAATGAGCAGTTCTTC; CDR3: CASRQTSGRAGGNEQFF
V: TRBV7-3; J: TRBJ2-7; size: few; D: .; DNA: TGTGCCAGCAGCTTAAAAGGCAGGGGATACGAGCAGTACTTC; CDR3: CASSLKGRGYEQYF
V: TRBV20-1; J: TRBJ2-4; size: .; D: TRBD1; DNA: TGCAGTGCAGGGACAGGGCTCGGCATTCAGTACTTC; CDR3: CSAGTGLGIQYF
V: TRBV27; J: TRBJ2-7; size: .; D: .; DNA: TGTACCAGCAGCCAAGTAACCAGTCCCGAGCAGTACTTC; CDR3: CTSSQVTSPEQYF
V: TRBV12-3/TRBV12-4; J: TRBJ1-5; size: .; D: TRBD1; DNA: TGTGCCAGCAGTTCAGGGGGAGGGCAGCCCCAGCATTTT; CDR3: CASSSGGGQPQHF
V: TRBV27; J: TRBJ2-7; size: .; D: .; DNA: TGTGCCAGCAGTTTCCGCCAACATAGAGAGCAGTACTTC; CDR3: CASSFRQHREQYF
V: TRBV7-2; J: TRBJ2-7; size: .; D: TRBD2; DNA: TGTGCCAGCAGCAGAGACGCGACTAGCGGGAAAATCTCCTACGTGCAGTACTTC; CDR3: CASSRDATSGKISYVQYF
V: TRBV7-2; J: TRBJ1-1; size: few; D: .; DNA: TGTGCCAGCAGTACTAGATGGAACACTGAAGCTTTCTTT; CDR3: CASSTRWNTEAFF
V: TRBV5-1; J: TRBJ1-1; size: .; D: .; DNA: TGCGCCAGCAGCTTGGGGTTACAGGGCTACGGCACTGAAGCTTTCTTT; CDR3: CASSLGLQGYGTEAFF
V: TRBV4-3; J: TRBJ2-3; size: .; D: TRBD2; DNA: TGCGCCAGCAGCCAAGATCGGAGACTAGCGGGCACAGATACGCAGTATTTT; CDR3: CASSQDRRLAGTDTQYF
V: TRBV2; J: TRBJ2-7; size: few; D: TRBD2; DNA: TGTGCCAGCAGACCCGGGACTAGCGGAGCCTACGAGCAGTACTTC; CDR3: CASRPGTSGAYEQYF
V: TRBV7-9; J: TRBJ2-5; size: few; D: TRBD2; DNA: TGTGCCAGCAGCCCGCCCATATGGGAGGGCCTAGAGACCCAGTACTTC; CDR3: CASSPPIWEGLETQYF
V: TRBV12-3/TRBV12-4; J: TRBJ2-7; size: .; D: TRBD1; DNA: TGTGCCAGCAGTCCCCTAGGACAGGGGAGCGAGCAGTACTTC; CDR3: CASSPLGQGSEQYF
V: TRBV28; J: TRBJ1-5; size: many; D: .; DNA: TGTGCCAGCAGCCTCACAGGGATCCGGGTTGGAAATCAGCCCCAGCATTTT; CDR3: CASSLTGIRVGNQPQHF
V: TRBV7-9; J: TRBJ2-7; size: .; D: .; DNA: TGTGCCAGCAGCTTAGGTAACAATGAGCAGTACTTC; CDR3: CASSLGNNEQYF
V: TRBV2; J: TRBJ2-1; size: .; D: .; DNA: TGTGCCAGCGGGCGCGGTCAGAATATATACAATGAGCAGTTCTTC; CDR3: CASGRGQNIYNEQFF
V: TRBV4-1; J: TRBJ2-5; size: few; D: .; DNA: TGCGCCAGCAGCCAAGATGCGGCAGTCGAGGGAGAGACCCAGTACTTC; CDR3: CASSQDAAVEGETQYF
V: TRBV28; J: TRBJ2-6; size: .; D: .; DNA: TGTGCCAGCAGTTTAAGGCGGGTGGGCTCTGGGGCCAACGTCCTGACTTTC; CDR3: CASSLRRVGSGANVLTF
V: TRBV6-1; J: TRBJ2-7; size: many; D: .; DNA: TGTGCCAGCAGTGTGCGGCACGAGCAGTACTTC; CDR3: CASSVRHEQYF
V: TRBV27; J: TRBJ1-5; size: many; D: .; DNA: TGTGCCAGCAGTTCCAACAATTTTGCCAATCAGCCCCAGCATTTT; CDR3: CASSSNNFANQPQHF
V: TRBV5-1; J: TRBJ2-1; size: .; D: .; DNA: TGCGCCGGCAGCTTGGAAATCATCCTAACGACTTACAATGAGCAGTTCTTC; CDR3: CAGSLEIILTTYNEQFF
V: TRBV6-2/TRBV6-3; J: TRBJ2-7; size: many; D: .; DNA: TGTGCCAGCACGGTCCCATCCCTCACCTACGAGCAGTACTTC; CDR3: CASTVPSLTYEQYF
V: TRBV29-1; J: TRBJ1-1; size: .; D: TRBD1; DNA: TGCAGCGTTGCTGGACAGGCGAACACTGAAGCTTTCTTT; CDR3: CSVAGQANTEAFF
V: TRBV27; J: TRBJ1-3; size: .; D: .; DNA: TGTGCCAGCAGTGCGAGGAGGGGACGGGGTGGTACGGTTTCTGGAAACACCATATATTTT; CDR3: CASSARRGRGGTVSGNTIYF
V: TRBV20-1; J: TRBJ2-7; size: .; D: .; DNA: TGCAGTGCCCCCTTGTGGGGTAGGCTCTCCTACGAGCAGTACTTC; CDR3: CSAPLWGRLSYEQYF
V: TRBV20-1; J: TRBJ1-3; size: few; D: .; DNA: TGCAGTGCTGGTCCGAGGGGCTCCCGCTCTGGAAACACCATATATTTT; CDR3: CSAGPRGSRSGNTIYF
V: TRBV20-1; J: TRBJ1-2; size: many; D: .; DNA: TGCAGTGCTAGCCTGCTAGGCGGCTATGGCTACACCTTC; CDR3: CSASLLGGYGYTF
V: TRBV27; J: TRBJ2-7; size: many; D: TRBD1; DNA: TGTGCCAGCATCTCCCGACCGGGACAGGTCTACGAGCAGTACTTC; CDR3: CASISRPGQVYEQYF
V: TRBV27; J: TRBJ2-3; size: few; D: .; DNA: TGTGCCAGCAGTTTTATAGAAGCAGGGGGGCCAGATACGCAGTATTTT; CDR3: CASSFIEAGGPDTQYF
V: TRBV27; J: TRBJ2-5; size: once; D: .; DNA: TGTGCCAGCAGCCGGGTCCCTCTCCAGACCCTGTACTTC; CDR3: CASSRVPLQTLYF
V: TRBV20-1; J: TRBJ1-5; size: few; D: .; DNA: TGCAGTGCCGGACAGCCTCTCCGGCCCCAGCATTTT; CDR3: CSAGQPLRPQHF
V: TRBV6-1; J: TRBJ2-2; size: .; D: TRBD1; DNA: TGTGCCAGCGCCAAACCATTACAGGGGGCGAGCACCGGGGAGCTGTTTTTT; CDR3: CASAKPLQGASTGELFF
V: TRBV10-3; J: TRBJ1-1; size: .; D: .; DNA: TGTGCCATCAGGGTCTCCCCCGGTGGGGGGAGCACTGAAGCTTTCTTT; CDR3: CAIRVSPGGGSTEAFF
V: TRBV29-1; J: TRBJ1-1; size: once; D: .; DNA: TGCAGCGTTGTACCTTTATCCATGAACACTGAAGCTTTCTTT; CDR3: CSVVPLSMNTEAFF
V: TRBV28; J: TRBJ2-1; size: .; D: TRBD1; DNA: TGTGCCACCAGAGACAGGGGACTCTACAATGAGCAGTTCTTC; CDR3: CATRDRGLYNEQFF